These T cell receptor beta chains were read from a single sample in a study of cytomegalovirus exposure and HLA in healthy donors. Sequencing used immunoSEQ multiplex PCR; TCRdb keeps in-frame clones, though not all of them. The sample shows 200,000 to 250,000 clones, roughly 80% of them seen only once. Source material: PBMCs. Every receptor here comes from a young man in good health and CMV-seronegative. CDR3s include the opening cysteine and the closing phenylalanine or tryptophan. Fields, in order: CDR3 DNA, CDR3 protein, D gene, J gene, V gene, clone size. D genes are given only for firm matches. Rows give clone size only sometimes, using once, few, many, or a class for an expanded clone.

CDR3nt: TGTGCCAGCAGCCTTCATTTCGGGACAGGGGCGTTGGAACGGGAAGAGACCCAGTACTTC; CDR3aa: CASSLHFGTGALEREETQYF; d_gene: TRBD1; j_gene: TRBJ2-5; v_gene: TRBV7-6; abundance: NA
CDR3nt: TGTGCCAGCAGCCAAGAAGCGGCAGAACAGCCCCAGCATTTT; CDR3aa: CASSQEAAEQPQHF; d_gene: NA; j_gene: TRBJ1-5; v_gene: TRBV4-2; abundance: NA
CDR3nt: TGTGCTAGCAGCTTAGGGCGGGGGGCGCGATACGGGGAGCTGTTTTTT; CDR3aa: CASSLGRGARYGELFF; d_gene: TRBD2; j_gene: TRBJ2-2; v_gene: TRBV7-7; abundance: NA
CDR3nt: TGTGCCAGTAGTTTCAACGCCGGGGTGAAGACTGGGGCCAACGTCCTGACTTTC; CDR3aa: CASSFNAGVKTGANVLTF; d_gene: NA; j_gene: TRBJ2-6; v_gene: TRBV19; abundance: NA
CDR3nt: TGCGCCAGCAGCCAAGACTCCGCGGGGTCTACCTCCTACGAGCAGTACTTC; CDR3aa: CASSQDSAGSTSYEQYF; d_gene: NA; j_gene: TRBJ2-7; v_gene: TRBV4-3; abundance: NA
CDR3nt: TGTGCCACCAGCAGACGGGACAGGGAAGTTGTCACTGAAGCTTTCTTT; CDR3aa: CATSRRDREVVTEAFF; d_gene: TRBD1; j_gene: TRBJ1-1; v_gene: TRBV15; abundance: once
CDR3nt: TGTGCCAGCAGTTCCCCCTCACTCTGGGGAGGGTCCTACGAGCAGTACTTC; CDR3aa: CASSSPSLWGGSYEQYF; d_gene: TRBD2; j_gene: TRBJ2-7; v_gene: TRBV28; abundance: NA
CDR3nt: TGTGCTAGTGGTTTGGAGGCGGGGAGGAACAATGAGCAGTTCTTC; CDR3aa: CASGLEAGRNNEQFF; d_gene: NA; j_gene: TRBJ2-1; v_gene: TRBV12-5; abundance: NA
CDR3nt: TGTGCCAGTAGTATCGGCACAGGGCTCGAGCAGTACTTC; CDR3aa: CASSIGTGLEQYF; d_gene: NA; j_gene: TRBJ2-7; v_gene: TRBV19; abundance: NA
CDR3nt: TGTGCCAGCAGCTTGAGGGAAAGAGGGACCTACAATGAGCAGTTCTTC; CDR3aa: CASSLRERGTYNEQFF; d_gene: NA; j_gene: TRBJ2-1; v_gene: TRBV5-5; abundance: NA
CDR3nt: TGTTCTGGGGGGCAGCGGGGGGTAGATACGCAGTATTTT; CDR3aa: CSGGQRGVDTQYF; d_gene: TRBD2; j_gene: TRBJ2-3; v_gene: TRBV6-1; abundance: NA
CDR3nt: TGTGCCAGCAGCTTGGGTGGACAGGGACGCTACAATGAGCAGTTCTTC; CDR3aa: CASSLGGQGRYNEQFF; d_gene: TRBD1; j_gene: TRBJ2-1; v_gene: TRBV5-6; abundance: few
CDR3nt: TGTGCCAGCAGTTCTAGCGCCTCCACAGATACGCAGTATTTT; CDR3aa: CASSSSASTDTQYF; d_gene: NA; j_gene: TRBJ2-3; v_gene: TRBV2; abundance: once
CDR3nt: TGTGCCAGCAGCCTCCCTAGGACAGGCGTCTATGGCTACACCTTC; CDR3aa: CASSLPRTGVYGYTF; d_gene: TRBD1; j_gene: TRBJ1-2; v_gene: TRBV7-9; abundance: NA